This paragraph covers one TCR beta chain sequence. As yet, its antigen is unknown. This sample was taken from a study of response to subunit inactivated influenza vaccine. Study-wide points: There was a suggestion from the authors that each seasonal influenza vaccination recruits few new T cells.

In germline, CDR1 is MNHNS, CDR2 SASEGT. This CDR3 is 19 amino acids long. V lost 5 bases and J lost 1; bases outside the gene matches: 18. Each CDR3 protein is one row after TCRdb ran MiXCR on the RT-PCR reads. This table has 650,000 to 800,000 distinct CDR3 sequences, around 14% appearing once. Sequences were derived from PBMCs from blood, sampled 14 days before vaccination. The chain has TRBV6-1 and TRBJ2-3; 7 bases agree with TRBD1. This clonotype was sampled from a man aged 50 to 59 who received an inactivated influenza vaccine. The CDR3: CASSTISPGQSVRTDTQYF. CDR3 in DNA: TGTGCCAGCAGTACCATCTCCCCGGGACAGTCGGTTCGCACAGATACGCAGTATTTT.